These T cell receptor beta chains were read from a single sample in a study of cytomegalovirus exposure and HLA in healthy donors. Data came from immunoSEQ multiplex PCR; TCRdb stores just in-frame clones and leaves some out. The sample records 150,000 to 200,000 clones, around 78% being singletons. The sequencing sample was made of PBMCs. The source of these receptors is a middle-aged woman in good health and CMV-seronegative. The CDR3 runs from the conserved cysteine through the conserved F or W. A D gene is named only where the DNA matches it firmly. Clone sizes are given selectively: once, few, many, or a class where the clone is expanded.

clone_size | d_call | j_call | v_call | cdr3_aa | cdr3_nt
once | . | TRBJ2-3 | TRBV10-1 | CASSESSGRDTQYF | TGCGCCAGCAGTGAGTCGTCAGGGCGGGATACGCAGTATTTT
once | . | TRBJ2-7 | TRBV4-1 | CASSQDPGVGQYF | TGCGCCAGCAGCCAAGATCCGGGTGTGGGGCAGTACTTC
. | . | TRBJ1-2 | TRBV5-1 | CASRPTGYGYTF | TGCGCCAGCAGGCCTACAGGGTATGGCTACACCTTC
. | . | TRBJ1-1 | TRBV10-3 | CAIRLSTVMNTEAFF | TGTGCCATCAGACTCTCGACAGTGATGAACACTGAAGCTTTCTTT
. | TRBD2 | TRBJ2-3 | TRBV6-1 | CASSGTPAGAWTDTQYF | TGTGCCAGCAGTGGGACCCCAGCGGGGGCCTGGACAGATACGCAGTATTTT
few | TRBD1 | TRBJ1-5 | TRBV28 | CASSPDRGSNQPQHF | TGTGCCAGCAGTCCGGACAGGGGAAGCAATCAGCCCCAGCATTTT
. | . | TRBJ2-7 | TRBV6-5 | CASSPDPRGGQYF | TGTGCCAGCAGTCCGGACCCCCGGGGTGGACAGTACTTC
. | TRBD1 | TRBJ2-1 | TRBV11-3 | CASSSTSGQASYNEQFF | TGTGCCAGCAGCTCCACCTCGGGACAGGCCTCCTACAATGAGCAGTTCTTC
. | . | TRBJ2-3 | TRBV11-2 | CASSSSLTDTQYF | TGTGCCAGCAGCTCCTCCCTCACAGATACGCAGTATTTT
. | TRBD1 | TRBJ1-6 | TRBV13 | CASSSDRGSLPLHF | TGTGCCAGCAGCTCCGACAGGGGCAGTCTCCCCCTCCACTTT
. | . | TRBJ1-3 | TRBV7-9 | CASSSQGRNTIYF | TGTGCCAGCAGCTCCCAGGGAAGAAACACCATATATTTT
. | TRBD2 | TRBJ2-1 | TRBV7-8 | CASSPGAGGLNEQFF | TGTGCCAGCAGCCCCGGGGCGGGGGGGCTCAATGAGCAGTTCTTC
. | . | TRBJ1-1 | TRBV28 | CASSGETPLEAFF | TGTGCCAGCAGTGGGGAGACCCCCCTCGAAGCTTTCTTT
few | . | TRBJ2-3 | TRBV10-2 | CASSVRPWDTQYF | TGCGCCAGCAGTGTCAGGCCCTGGGATACGCAGTATTTT
. | . | TRBJ1-3 | TRBV28 | CASRQRGDTIYF | TGTGCCAGCAGGCAGCGGGGGGACACCATATATTTT
. | TRBD1 | TRBJ2-3 | TRBV18 | CASSPGQGGTDTQYF | TGTGCCAGCTCACCGGGACAGGGAGGCACAGATACGCAGTATTTT
. | . | TRBJ2-1 | TRBV7-8 | CASIHVTGRSYNEQFF | TGTGCCAGCATCCACGTCACAGGTCGCTCCTACAATGAGCAGTTCTTC
few | . | TRBJ1-2 | TRBV2 | CASFGGSGYTF | TGTGCCAGCTTTGGGGGGTCTGGCTACACCTTC
. | TRBD2 | TRBJ2-5 | TRBV7-9 | CSSSLLTSGGQETQYF | TGTTCCAGCAGCTTACTGACTAGCGGGGGGCAAGAGACCCAGTACTTC
. | TRBD1 | TRBJ2-5 | TRBV5-1 | CASKTQGAGETQYF | TGCGCCAGCAAGACTCAGGGGGCTGGAGAGACCCAGTACTTC
. | . | TRBJ1-1 | TRBV9 | CASSVVGRGNTEAFF | TGTGCCAGCAGCGTAGTTGGGAGGGGAAACACTGAAGCTTTCTTT
. | TRBD1 | TRBJ2-1 | TRBV25-1 | CASSPRTGWGSYNEQFF | TGTGCCAGCAGTCCCCGGACAGGTTGGGGTTCCTACAATGAGCAGTTCTTC
. | . | TRBJ1-1 | TRBV6-5 | CASSSFGGTEAFF | TGTGCCAGCAGTTCGTTTGGAGGCACTGAAGCTTTCTTT
. | TRBD1 | TRBJ1-2 | TRBV6-5 | CASGTGGRGYTF | TGTGCCAGCGGTACAGGGGGTAGAGGCTACACCTTC
few | TRBD1 | TRBJ1-1 | TRBV5-1 | CASSGRGQRVDAFF | TGCGCCAGCAGCGGTAGGGGGCAACGGGTTGACGCTTTCTTT
. | TRBD1 | TRBJ1-2 | TRBV6-4 | CASSSGTGERGRGYTF | TGTGCCAGCAGTAGCGGGACAGGGGAAAGAGGCCGGGGCTACACCTTC
. | TRBD1 | TRBJ1-4 | TRBV27 | CASSFLGTGDEKLFF | TGTGCCAGCAGTTTCCTCGGGACAGGGGATGAAAAACTGTTTTTT
few | . | TRBJ2-1 | TRBV9 | CASSVGLEGNEQFF | TGTGCCAGCAGCGTCGGACTGGAGGGCAATGAGCAGTTCTTC
. | . | TRBJ1-6 | TRBV19 | CASSMYRVNSYNSPLHF | TGTGCCAGTAGTATGTACAGGGTGAACTCCTATAATTCACCCCTCCACTTT
. | . | TRBJ1-4 | TRBV29-1 | CSVGGAVREKLFF | TGCAGCGTTGGGGGAGCCGTTCGTGAAAAACTGTTTTTT
. | . | TRBJ1-1 | TRBV5-4 | CASSRNVEAEAFF | TGTGCCAGCAGCCGGAATGTTGAGGCTGAAGCTTTCTTT
. | TRBD1 | TRBJ1-2 | TRBV6-4 | CASSEGPGTGIYGYTF | TGTGCCAGCAGTGAAGGTCCCGGGACAGGGATCTATGGCTACACCTTC
. | . | TRBJ1-1 | TRBV7-9 | CASSFGGNTEAFF | TGTGCCAGCAGCTTCGGCGGGAACACTGAAGCTTTCTTT
few | TRBD1 | TRBJ2-7 | TRBV27 | CASSLSQGFLAYEQYF | TGTGCCAGCAGTTTGTCACAGGGGTTTTTGGCCTACGAGCAGTACTTC
. | . | TRBJ2-5 | TRBV7-8 | CASSPRQAGYQETQYF | TGTGCCAGCAGCCCAAGACAGGCGGGTTACCAAGAGACCCAGTACTTC
. | TRBD1 | TRBJ1-1 | TRBV6-5 | CASSRDRGPSEAFF | TGTGCCAGCAGCCGAGACAGGGGCCCGTCTGAAGCTTTCTTT
. | . | TRBJ2-7 | TRBV5-4 | CASSSRISGSYEQYF | TGTGCCAGCAGCTCCCGCATATCAGGGTCCTACGAGCAGTACTTC
. | . | TRBJ1-1 | TRBV6-6 | CASSYGRREAFF | TGTGCCAGCAGTTACGGCCGGAGGGAGGCTTTCTTT
. | TRBD1 | TRBJ2-1 | TRBV19 | CASSLGQERNEQFF | TGTGCCAGTAGTCTCGGACAGGAACGGAATGAGCAGTTCTTC
. | . | TRBJ2-5 | TRBV18 | CASSTRQPETQYF | TGTGCCAGCTCAACCCGACAGCCGGAGACCCAGTACTTC
. | . | TRBJ2-5 | TRBV9 | CASSVIGAQETQYF | TGTGCCAGCAGCGTGATAGGGGCGCAAGAGACCCAGTACTTC
. | TRBD1 | TRBJ1-2 | TRBV28 | CASNPDRDGGYTF | TGTGCCAGCAACCCAGACAGGGATGGCGGCTACACCTTC
. | . | TRBJ2-2 | TRBV21-1 | CASSKGQGDTGELFF | TGTGCCAGCAGCAAAGGGCAGGGGGACACCGGGGAGCTGTTTTTT
. | TRBD1 | TRBJ2-1 | TRBV5-1 | CASSLGDRAHEQFF | TGCGCCAGCAGCTTGGGGGACAGGGCCCATGAGCAGTTCTTC
. | . | TRBJ2-2 | TRBV6-1 | CASRVAENTGELFF | TGTGCCAGCAGAGTAGCGGAGAACACCGGGGAGCTGTTTTTT
. | . | TRBJ2-5 | TRBV6-1 | CASSGGGPQETQYF | TGTGCCAGCAGTGGAGGGGGTCCTCAAGAGACCCAGTACTTC
. | . | TRBJ1-1 | TRBV5-1 | CASSSKTGIEAFF | TGCGCCAGCAGCTCCAAAACAGGGATTGAAGCTTTCTTT
. | . | TRBJ2-7 | TRBV2 | CASSKDGGEQYF | TGTGCCAGCAGTAAAGATGGGGGCGAGCAGTACTTC
. | . | TRBJ1-6 | TRBV18 | CASSPSNQQVTALHF | TGTGCCAGCTCACCATCCAACCAACAGGTCACGGCCCTCCACTTT